The T cell receptor (beta chain) under discussion was sequenced for a study of OX40 agonist ivuxolimab in advanced cancers. Across the whole study: Hepatocellular carcinoma, melanoma, renal cell or head and neck cancer occurred in dose-escalation patients.

CDR1 MDHEN and CDR2 SYDVKM come from the germline V gene. The CDR3 runs 14 residues. V was trimmed by 10 bases and J by 6 bases, leaving 19 bases between them. Measured with immunoSEQ multiplex PCR; TCRdb has only the in-frame clones, and not every one. The data hold approximately 100,000 clones, with around 85% observed a single time. The chain joins TRBV28 to TRBJ2-1, with D perhaps matching TRBD2 (6 bases). The origin of this receptor is an adult with an advanced solid tumor such as melanoma, head and neck, liver or kidney cancer. Here the sequenced sample was CD4+ or CD8+ T cells sorted from blood, taken in a trial of the OX40 agonist ivuxolimab. The CDR3 sequence is CATKGYIGGNEQFF. For the CDR3, the DNA is TGTGCCACCAAGGGGTACATCGGGGGCAATGAGCAGTTCTTC.